This T cell receptor (beta chain) derives from a study of shared clonotypes between healthy human individuals. Study context: A few men and a couple of women, aged 18 to 49, were donors.

The assay was immunoSEQ multiplex PCR, and TCRdb's table has in-frame clones only and misses some. The table includes 950,000 to 1,100,000 clones, 75% to 85% detected once. This CDR3 region has 14 residues. Germline lookup yields CDR1 LGHNA and CDR2 YSLEER. V was shortened by 2 bases and J by 4 bases, with 10 bases between the two germline ends. The sequence was obtained from a man younger than 30 in good health. Some clones in this sample may be carry-over from other donors' samples. The sample consisted of memory CD4+ T cells from PBMCs. Subset meaning: CD45RA-negative fraction. The chain links TRBV4-3 to TRBJ2-3; D ambiguous. The CDR3 nucleotides are TGCGCCAGCAGCCAATGGTTTTCGGCAGATACGCAGTATTTT. This encodes CASSQWFSADTQYF.